This T cell receptor beta chain was sequenced during a study of T cell changes during pregnancy in multiple sclerosis. The assay was immunoSEQ multiplex PCR, and TCRdb's table has in-frame clones only and misses some. The repertoire includes roughly 42,000 clones, almost 95% of them detected once, and approximately 0.36% sits in the top ten. CDR1 is MNHEY, CDR2 SMNVEV, per germline (reference sequence). The CDR3 length is 14 residues. Germline trimming cut 2 bases from V and 5 bases from J; bases unmatched to any gene: 2. The source is a female donor with multiple sclerosis, enrolled in a pregnancy study. This chain uses TRBV27 with TRBJ2-1; TRBD2 agrees at 8 bases. This sample comprised CD4+ T cells from peripheral blood mononuclear cells, obtained after pregnancy. The CDR3 coding sequence is TGTGCCAGCAGTTTACGCGGGGGGCACAATGAGCAGTTCTTC. Translating it yields CASSLRGGHNEQFF.